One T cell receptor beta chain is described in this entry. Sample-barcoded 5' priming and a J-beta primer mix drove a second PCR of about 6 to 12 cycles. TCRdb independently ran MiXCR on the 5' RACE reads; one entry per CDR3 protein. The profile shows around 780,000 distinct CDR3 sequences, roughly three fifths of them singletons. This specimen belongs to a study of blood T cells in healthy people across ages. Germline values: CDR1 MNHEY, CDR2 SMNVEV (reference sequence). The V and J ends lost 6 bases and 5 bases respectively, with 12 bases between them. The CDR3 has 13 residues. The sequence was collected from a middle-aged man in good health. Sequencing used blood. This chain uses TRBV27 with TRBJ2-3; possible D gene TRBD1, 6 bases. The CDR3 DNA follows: TGTGCCAGCAGAATAGGACAGATAGATACGCAGTATTTT. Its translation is CASRIGQIDTQYF.